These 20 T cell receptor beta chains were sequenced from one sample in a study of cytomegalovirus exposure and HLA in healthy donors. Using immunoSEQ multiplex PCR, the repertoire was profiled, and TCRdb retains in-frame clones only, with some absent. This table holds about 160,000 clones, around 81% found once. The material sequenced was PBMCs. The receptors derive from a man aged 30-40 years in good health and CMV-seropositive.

CDR3 in amino acids: CASSLGGGNSGANVLTF. Here the CDR3 DNA reads TGCGCCAGCAGCTTGGGTGGCGGGAACTCTGGGGCCAACGTCCTGACTTTC. The chain links TRBV5-1 to TRBJ2-6; perhaps TRBD2 as D (6 bases). Trimming took off 0 bases at V and 0 bases at J, with 10 bases between the two ends. The CDR3 consists of 17 residues. Germline V gene sequence: CDR1 SGHRS, CDR2 YFSETQ.

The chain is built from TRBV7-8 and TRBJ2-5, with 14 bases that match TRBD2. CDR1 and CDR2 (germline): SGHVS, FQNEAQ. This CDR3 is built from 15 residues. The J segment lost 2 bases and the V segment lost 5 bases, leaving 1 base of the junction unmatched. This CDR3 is CASSRLAGGQETQYF. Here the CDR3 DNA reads TGTGCCAGCAGCAGACTAGCGGGGGGGCAAGAGACCCAGTACTTC. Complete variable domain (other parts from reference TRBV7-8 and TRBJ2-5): GAGVSQSPRYKVAKRGQDVALRCDPISGHVSLFWYQQALGQGPEFLTYFQNEAQLDKSGLPSDRFFAERPEGSVSTLKIQRTQQEDSAVYLCASSRLAGGQETQYFGPGTRLLVL.

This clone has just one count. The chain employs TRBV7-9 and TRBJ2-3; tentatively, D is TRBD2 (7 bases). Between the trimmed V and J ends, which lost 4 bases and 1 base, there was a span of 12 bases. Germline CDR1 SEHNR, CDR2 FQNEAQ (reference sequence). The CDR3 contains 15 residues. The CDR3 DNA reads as TGTGCCAGCAGCTCCCGGGGGGCAGGCACAGATACGCAGTATTTT. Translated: CASSSRGAGTDTQYF.

This CDR3 is CASSSGWSEAFF. In DNA form, the CDR3 reads TGTGCCAGCAGCTCCGGGTGGTCTGAAGCTTTCTTT. The chain has TRBV7-2 and TRBJ1-1, with unresolved D. V lost 4 bases and J 6 bases, leaving 9 bases between the germline ends. The germline V gene has CDR1 SGHTA and CDR2 FQGNSA. CDR3 length equals 12 residues.

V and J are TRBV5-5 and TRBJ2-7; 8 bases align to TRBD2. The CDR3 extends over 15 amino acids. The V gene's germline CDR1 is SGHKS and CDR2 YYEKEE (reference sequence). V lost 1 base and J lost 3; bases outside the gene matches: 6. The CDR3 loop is CASSLSREGGYEQYF. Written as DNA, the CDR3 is TGTGCCAGCAGCTTGTCCCGGGAGGGTGGCTACGAGCAGTACTTC.

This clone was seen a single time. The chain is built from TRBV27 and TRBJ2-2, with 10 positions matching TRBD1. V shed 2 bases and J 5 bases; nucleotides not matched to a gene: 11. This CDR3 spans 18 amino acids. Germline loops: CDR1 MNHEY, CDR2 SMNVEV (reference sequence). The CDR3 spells CASSLRDRGGVVTGELFF. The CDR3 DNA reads TGTGCCAGCAGTTTAAGGGACAGGGGTGGAGTGGTAACCGGGGAGCTGTTTTTT.

CDR3 loop: CASSDSSGGGTTDTQYF. CDR3 DNA sequence: TGTGCCAGCAGTGACTCTAGTGGCGGGGGGACCACAGATACGCAGTATTTT. The chain couples TRBV6-4 to TRBJ2-3; 8 nucleotides line up with TRBD2. Losses at the gene ends were 0 bases for V and 2 bases for J; bases not matched to a gene: 7. In germline, CDR1 is MRHNA, CDR2 SNTAGT. The CDR3 is 17 residues long.

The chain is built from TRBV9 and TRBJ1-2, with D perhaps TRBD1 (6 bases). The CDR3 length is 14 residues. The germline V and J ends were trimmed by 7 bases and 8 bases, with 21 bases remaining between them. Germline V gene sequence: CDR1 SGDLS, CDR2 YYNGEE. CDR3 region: CASSPEGGAGGYTF. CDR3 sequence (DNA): TGTGCCAGCTCCCCGGAGGGGGGGGCCGGGGGCTACACCTTC. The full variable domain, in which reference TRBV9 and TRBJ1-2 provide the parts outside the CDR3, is DSGVTQTPKHLITATGQRVTLRCSPRSGDLSVYWYQQSLDQGLQFLIQYYNGEERAKGNILERFSAQQFPDLHSELNLSSLELGDSALYFCASSPEGGAGGYTFGSGTRLTVV.

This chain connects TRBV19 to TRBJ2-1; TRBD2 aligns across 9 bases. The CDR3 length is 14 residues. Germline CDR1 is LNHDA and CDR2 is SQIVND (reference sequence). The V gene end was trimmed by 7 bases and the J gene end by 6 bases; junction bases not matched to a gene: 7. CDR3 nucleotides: TGTGCCAGTAATGCGGGGGGGCCGGGCAATGAGCAGTTCTTC. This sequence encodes CASNAGGPGNEQFF.

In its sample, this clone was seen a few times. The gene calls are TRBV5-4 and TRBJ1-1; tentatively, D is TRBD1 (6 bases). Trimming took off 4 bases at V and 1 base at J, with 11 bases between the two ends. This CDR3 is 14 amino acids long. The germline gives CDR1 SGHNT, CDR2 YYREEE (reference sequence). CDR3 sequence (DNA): TGTGCCAGCAGCGGACCGGGACAGAACACTGAAGCTTTCTTT. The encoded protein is CASSGPGQNTEAFF.

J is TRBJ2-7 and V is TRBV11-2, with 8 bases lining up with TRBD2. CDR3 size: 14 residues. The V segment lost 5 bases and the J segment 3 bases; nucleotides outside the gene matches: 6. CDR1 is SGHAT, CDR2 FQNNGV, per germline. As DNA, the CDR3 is TGTGCCAGCAGCACGCCCAGCGGGGGCTACGAGCAGTACTTC. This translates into CASSTPSGGYEQYF.

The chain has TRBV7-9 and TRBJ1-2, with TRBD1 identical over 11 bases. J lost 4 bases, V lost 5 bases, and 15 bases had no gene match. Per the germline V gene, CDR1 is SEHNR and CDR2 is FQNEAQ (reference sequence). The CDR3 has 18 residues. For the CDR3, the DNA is TGTGCCAGCAGCCGAGAGTACTTGGACAGGGGGCCTAGCTATGGCTACACCTTC. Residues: CASSREYLDRGPSYGYTF.

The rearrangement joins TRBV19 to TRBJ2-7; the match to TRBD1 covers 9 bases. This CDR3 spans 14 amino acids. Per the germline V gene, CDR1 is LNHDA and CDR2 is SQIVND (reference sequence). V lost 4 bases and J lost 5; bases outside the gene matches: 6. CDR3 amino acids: CASSRGQGSNEQYF. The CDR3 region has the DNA TGTGCCAGTAGTAGAGGACAGGGGAGCAACGAGCAGTACTTC.

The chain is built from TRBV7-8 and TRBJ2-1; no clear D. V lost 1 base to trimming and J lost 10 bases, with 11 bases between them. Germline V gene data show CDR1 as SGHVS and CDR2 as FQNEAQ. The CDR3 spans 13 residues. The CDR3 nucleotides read TGTGCCAGCAGCTTAGAGGTGCAACAGGAGCAGTTCTTC. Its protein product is CASSLEVQQEQFF.

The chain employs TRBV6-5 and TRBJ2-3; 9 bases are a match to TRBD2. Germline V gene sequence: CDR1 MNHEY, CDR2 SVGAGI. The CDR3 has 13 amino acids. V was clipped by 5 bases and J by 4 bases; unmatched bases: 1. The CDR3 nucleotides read TGTGCCAGCAGTAGCGGGGGGTCAGATACGCAGTATTTT. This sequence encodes CASSSGGSDTQYF.

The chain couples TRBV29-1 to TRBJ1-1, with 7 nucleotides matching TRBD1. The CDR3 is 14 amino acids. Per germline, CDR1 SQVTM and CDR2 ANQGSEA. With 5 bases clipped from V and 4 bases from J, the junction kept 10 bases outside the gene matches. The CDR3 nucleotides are TGCAGCGTTCTAGAGGGGGCCTGGGTCACTGAAGCTTTCTTT. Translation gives CSVLEGAWVTEAFF.

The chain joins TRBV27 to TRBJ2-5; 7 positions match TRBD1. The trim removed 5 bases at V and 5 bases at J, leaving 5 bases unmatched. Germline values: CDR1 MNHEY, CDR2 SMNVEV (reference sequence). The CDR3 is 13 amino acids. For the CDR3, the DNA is TGTGCCAGCAGTCCGGGACAGTCGGAGACCCAGTACTTC. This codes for CASSPGQSETQYF.

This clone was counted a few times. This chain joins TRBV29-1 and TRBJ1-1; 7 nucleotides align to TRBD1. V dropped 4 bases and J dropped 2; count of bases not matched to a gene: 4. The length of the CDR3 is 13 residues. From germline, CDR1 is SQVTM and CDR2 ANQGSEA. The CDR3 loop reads CSVGGTANTEAFF. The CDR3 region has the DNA TGCAGCGTTGGTGGGACAGCAAACACTGAAGCTTTCTTT.

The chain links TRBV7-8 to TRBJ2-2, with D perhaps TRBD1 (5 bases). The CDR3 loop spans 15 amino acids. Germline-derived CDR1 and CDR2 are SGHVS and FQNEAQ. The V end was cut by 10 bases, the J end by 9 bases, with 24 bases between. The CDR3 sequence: CAIRRQGTFSRELFF. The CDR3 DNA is TGTGCCATCCGCCGGCAGGGAACATTTTCCCGGGAGCTGTTTTTT.

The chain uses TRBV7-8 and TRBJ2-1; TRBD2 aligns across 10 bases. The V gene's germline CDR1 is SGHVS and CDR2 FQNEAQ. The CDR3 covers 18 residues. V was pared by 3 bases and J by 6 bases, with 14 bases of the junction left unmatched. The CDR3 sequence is CASSFSAFSGGAFNEQFF. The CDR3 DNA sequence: TGTGCCAGCAGCTTCAGCGCGTTCAGCGGGGGGGCTTTCAATGAGCAGTTCTTC.